This T cell receptor (beta chain) came from a study of OX40 agonist ivuxolimab in advanced cancers. Study-wide background: Patients were treated with intravenous ivuxolimab, dosed at 0.01 to 10 mg/kg and infused every 2 weeks.

CDR3 length: 14 amino acids. Per germline, CDR1 SGHRS and CDR2 YFSETQ. V was clipped by 4 bases and J by 6 bases, with 15 bases between them. Sequenced by immunoSEQ multiplex PCR; TCRdb stores in-frame clones only, minus some. In the table there are about 67,000 clones, 85% of which are singletons. Study-level results: Clonal expansion was seen in CD4+ and CD8+ blood T cells by week 6 at 0.1 to 3.0 mg/kg.

As regards this clone: What it binds is not known.

Here the sequenced sample was CD4+ or CD8+ T cells sorted from blood, taken in a trial of the OX40 agonist ivuxolimab. The clonotype originates from an adult with an advanced solid tumor such as melanoma, head and neck, liver or kidney cancer. The chain uses TRBV5-1 and TRBJ2-3; no clear D. The CDR3 DNA reads as TGCGCCAGCAGCCCCATTACCTTAGAGGATACGCAGTATTTT. It specifies CASSPITLEDTQYF.